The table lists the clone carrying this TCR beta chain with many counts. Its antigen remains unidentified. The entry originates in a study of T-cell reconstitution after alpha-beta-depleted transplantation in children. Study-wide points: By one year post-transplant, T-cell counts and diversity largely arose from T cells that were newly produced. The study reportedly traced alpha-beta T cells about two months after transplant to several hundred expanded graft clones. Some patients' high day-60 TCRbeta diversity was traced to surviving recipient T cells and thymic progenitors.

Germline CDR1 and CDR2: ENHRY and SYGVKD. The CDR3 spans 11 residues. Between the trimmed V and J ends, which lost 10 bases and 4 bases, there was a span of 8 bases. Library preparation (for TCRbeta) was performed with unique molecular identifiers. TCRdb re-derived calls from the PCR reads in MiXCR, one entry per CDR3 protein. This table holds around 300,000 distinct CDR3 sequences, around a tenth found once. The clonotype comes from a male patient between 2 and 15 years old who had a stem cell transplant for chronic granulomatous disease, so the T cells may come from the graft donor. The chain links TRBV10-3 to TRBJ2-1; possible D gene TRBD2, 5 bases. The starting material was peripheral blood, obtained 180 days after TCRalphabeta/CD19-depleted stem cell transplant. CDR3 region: CATGNYNEQFF. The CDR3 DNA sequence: TGTGCCACCGGGAATTACAATGAGCAGTTCTTC.